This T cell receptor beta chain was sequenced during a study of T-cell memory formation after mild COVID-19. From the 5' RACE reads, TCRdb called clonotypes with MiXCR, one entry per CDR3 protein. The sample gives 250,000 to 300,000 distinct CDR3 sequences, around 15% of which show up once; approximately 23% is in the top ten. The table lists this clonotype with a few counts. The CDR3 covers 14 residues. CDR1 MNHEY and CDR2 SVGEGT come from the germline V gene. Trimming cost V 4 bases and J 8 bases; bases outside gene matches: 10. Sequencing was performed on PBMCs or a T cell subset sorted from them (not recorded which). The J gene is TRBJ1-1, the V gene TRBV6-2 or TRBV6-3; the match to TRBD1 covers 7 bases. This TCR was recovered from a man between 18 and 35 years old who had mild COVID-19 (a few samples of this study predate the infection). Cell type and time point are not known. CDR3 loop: CASSSSGQAAEAFF. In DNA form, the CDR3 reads TGTGCCAGCAGTTCATCCGGACAGGCGGCAGAAGCTTTCTTT.